Below, 9 T cell receptor beta chains from the same sample are listed, as sequenced in a study of Tregs in tolerant kidney transplant recipients. The table came from immunoSEQ multiplex PCR; TCRdb's copy has only in-frame clones and leaves some out. This repertoire shows some 240,000 clones, about four fifths found once; its top ten account for less than 0.75%. Sequenced input: CD4+ T cells from blood. Source of these receptors: a human donor in good health.

V is TRBV7-3 and J is TRBJ2-7; possibly TRBD1 for D (6 bases). Germline CDR1 and CDR2: SGHTA and FQGTGA. The CDR3 runs to 13 residues. The ends were cut back, 5 bases at V and 6 bases at J, with 14 bases in the middle. This CDR3 reads CASSRQQGSEQYF. CDR3 nucleotide sequence: TGTGCCAGCAGCCGACAACAGGGTAGCGAGCAGTACTTC.

The chain has TRBV5-1 and TRBJ2-5; unclear D gene. The DNA end lines up better with TRBJ2-7; the J call may be wrong. The CDR3 runs to 14 residues. Germline CDR1 is SGHRS and CDR2 is YFSETQ. The CDR3 nucleotides are TGCGCCAGCAGCTTGAGGGCCGGTAGGTACGAGCAGTACTTC. Its translation is CASSLRAGRYEQYF.

The chain carries TRBV29-1 and TRBJ1-2; 9 bases align to TRBD1. Germline-derived CDR1 and CDR2 are SQVTM and ANQGSEA. The CDR3 spans 13 residues. V shed 7 bases and J 10 bases; nucleotides not matched to a gene: 13. The CDR3, as DNA: TGCAGCGCAGCCCCCCGGGACAGGGAAGACTACACCTTC. It translates to CSAAPRDREDYTF.

The chain couples TRBV7-2 to TRBJ2-1, with D possibly matching TRBD2 (5 bases). Germline loops: CDR1 SGHTA, CDR2 FQGNSA. Trimming took 5 bases from V and 4 from J, leaving 12 bases between them. CDR3 length equals 14 residues. DNA for the CDR3: TGTGCCAGCAGCAAGAAGACGGGATACAATGAGCAGTTCTTC. As protein: CASSKKTGYNEQFF.

The gene calls are TRBV19 and TRBJ1-1, with D possibly matching TRBD1 (6 bases). CDR1 and CDR2 (germline): LNHDA, SQIVND (reference sequence). Trimming pared 5 bases from V and 1 base from J, leaving 14 bases between. This CDR3 spans 15 amino acids. This chain's CDR3 is CASSPRPRGNTEAFF. The CDR3 DNA sequence: TGTGCCAGTAGTCCTCGTCCCAGGGGGAACACTGAAGCTTTCTTT.

V gene TRBV30 combines with J gene TRBJ2-2; D possibly corresponds to TRBD2 (5 bases). The CDR3 sequence is 14 residues long. The germline V gene encodes CDR1 GTSNPN and CDR2 SVGIG (reference sequence). V lost 1 base and J 6 bases, leaving 12 bases between the germline ends. The CDR3, as DNA: TGTGCCTGGAGTGGTGGACTTCAACCCGGGGAGCTGTTTTTT. Protein: CAWSGGLQPGELFF.

This chain connects TRBV10-3 to TRBJ1-2; maybe TRBD1 (5 bases). The germline V gene encodes CDR1 ENHRY and CDR2 SYGVKD. The CDR3 has 12 amino acids. The V end was cut by 11 bases, the J end by 2 bases, with 12 bases between. CDR3 region: CAASGANYGYTF. The CDR3 DNA sequence: TGTGCCGCGTCCGGGGCCAACTATGGCTACACCTTC.

The rearrangement joins TRBV14 to TRBJ1-4; D is ambiguous. The germline V gene encodes CDR1 SGHDN and CDR2 FVKESK. There are 15 residues in the CDR3. Trimming shortened V by 4 bases and J by 0 bases, and 9 bases separated the two germline ends. This CDR3 is CASSRYSATNEKLFF. The CDR3 DNA reads as TGTGCCAGCAGCCGCTACAGTGCAACTAATGAAAAACTGTTTTTT.

With regard to this clone: Additional DNA sequences in this sample encode the identical CDR3. This chain links TRBV2 with TRBJ1-1, with D unclear. This CDR3 is 13 amino acids long. Per the germline V gene, CDR1 is SNHLY and CDR2 is FYNNEI. Trimming took 2 bases from V and 0 from J, leaving 4 bases between them. The CDR3 is CASSERVNTEAFF. CDR3 sequence (DNA): TGTGCCAGCAGTGAACGCGTGAACACTGAAGCTTTCTTT.